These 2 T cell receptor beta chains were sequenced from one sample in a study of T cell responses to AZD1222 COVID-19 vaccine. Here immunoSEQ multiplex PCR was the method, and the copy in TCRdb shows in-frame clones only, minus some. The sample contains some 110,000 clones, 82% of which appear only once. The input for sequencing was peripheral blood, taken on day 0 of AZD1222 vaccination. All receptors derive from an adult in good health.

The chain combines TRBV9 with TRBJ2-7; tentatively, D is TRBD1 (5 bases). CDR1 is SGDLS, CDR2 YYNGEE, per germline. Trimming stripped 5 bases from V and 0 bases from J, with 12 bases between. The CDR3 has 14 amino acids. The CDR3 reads CASSRTPTSYEQYF. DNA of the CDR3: TGTGCCAGCAGTAGGACACCAACCTCCTACGAGCAGTACTTC.

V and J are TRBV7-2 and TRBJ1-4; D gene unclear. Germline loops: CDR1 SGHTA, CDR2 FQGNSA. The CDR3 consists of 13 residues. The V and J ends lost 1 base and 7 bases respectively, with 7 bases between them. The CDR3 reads CASSLGWTEKLFF. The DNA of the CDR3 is TGTGCCAGCAGCTTAGGGTGGACTGAAAAACTGTTTTTT.